The 30 T cell receptor beta chains presented below share a single source sample, sequenced in a study of regulatory T cells in long-lasting Graves disease. Arm-PCR with iRepertoire HTBI primers amplified the CDR3 regions for these TCR beta libraries. From the multiplex PCR reads, TCRdb called clonotypes with MiXCR, one entry per CDR3 protein. The sample contains roughly 500,000 distinct CDR3 sequences, around 13% of which appear only once. Sample time point: newly diagnosed GD, antithyroid drugs for less than 3 months. Preparation of the TCR library used RNA extracted from PBMCs. These same records also appear under a second study, on T cells in Graves' hyperthyroidism and ophthalmopathy.

The sequencing here drew on peripheral blood mononuclear cells (PBMCs), taken at new diagnosis, from a patient treated with antithyroid drugs. These receptors all stem from a woman in her 30s with Graves disease.

About this clonotype itself: A much larger clonotype is one base distant, so this may be a read error. J is TRBJ2-1 and V is TRBV9, with D possibly being TRBD1 (6 bases). The CDR3 consists of 14 residues. Germline CDR1 SGDLS, CDR2 YYNGEE. The ends were cut back, 3 bases at V and 13 bases at J, with 20 bases in the middle. CDR3 loop: CASSETTGRETQFF. For the CDR3, the DNA is TGTGCCAGCAGCGAGACGACAGGTCGAGAGACCCAGTTCTTC.

This clonotype was recorded at least ten times. V usage is TRBV25-1 and J usage is TRBJ1-5; D is unclear. The germline V gene encodes CDR1 MGHDK and CDR2 SYGVNS. The CDR3 covers 14 residues. V lost 6 bases to trimming and J lost 2 bases, with 11 bases between them. CDR3 loop: CASRNFTRNQPQHF. The CDR3 bases are TGTGCCAGCAGAAACTTCACTCGCAATCAGCCCCAGCATTTT.

This clonotype was seen at least ten times. The V call is TRBV6-5, the J call TRBJ2-7; TRBD1 agrees at 8 bases. This CDR3 spans 13 amino acids. Germline CDR1 and CDR2: MNHEY and SVGAGI. The V and J ends lost 0 bases and 5 bases, in that order; junction bases with no gene match: 0. The CDR3 DNA is TGTGCCAGCAGTTACTCACAGGGGGACGAGCAGTACTTC. Translated, it gives CASSYSQGDEQYF.

This clonotype was seen at least ten times. The chain couples TRBV28 to TRBJ2-7; 7 nucleotides match TRBD1. The CDR3 extends over 15 amino acids. CDR1 and CDR2 from the germline V gene are MDHEN and SYDVKM. The V gene end was trimmed by 6 bases and the J gene end by 4 bases; junction bases not matched to a gene: 12. In DNA, the CDR3 is TGTGCCAGCAGCGGATCCGGGACAGTATCTTACGAGCAGTACTTC. Protein sequence: CASSGSGTVSYEQYF.

This clonotype was seen ten or more times. This rearrangement joins TRBV7-4 to TRBJ1-5; D is undetermined. Germline values: CDR1 SGHVT, CDR2 SQSDAQ. The CDR3 loop spans 16 amino acids. The V gene lost 3 bases and the J gene lost 5 bases, with 17 bases spanning the gap. CDR3 amino acids: CASSFQSARGDQPQHF. CDR3 DNA: TGTGCCAGCAGCTTTCAATCGGCCCGTGGGGATCAGCCCCAGCATTTT.

The genes are TRBV10-3 and TRBJ2-7; D possibly corresponds to TRBD2 (6 bases). CDR1 ENHRY and CDR2 SYGVKD come from the germline V gene. The CDR3 runs 13 residues. V was clipped by 4 bases and J by 5 bases, with 12 bases between them. CDR3 sequence: CAISASGVHEQYF. CDR3 nucleotide sequence: TGTGCCATCAGTGCCTCGGGGGTCCACGAGCAGTACTTC.

This chain links TRBV28 with TRBJ1-2; TRBD1 matches at 7 bases. This CDR3 is 12 amino acids long. In germline, CDR1 is MDHEN, CDR2 SYDVKM. V was clipped by 6 bases and J by 8 bases; unmatched bases: 6. This chain's CDR3 is CASSRGGAGYTF. Written as DNA, the CDR3 is TGTGCCAGCAGCAGGGGGGGGGCCGGCTACACCTTC.

The table lists this clonotype with a few counts. The chain is built from TRBV15 and TRBJ1-6, with TRBD1 identical over 9 bases. The germline V gene encodes CDR1 LNHNV and CDR2 YYDKDF (reference sequence). Losses at the gene ends were 4 bases for V and 17 bases for J; bases not matched to a gene: 9. This CDR3 has 13 amino acids. The CDR3 sequence is CATSNRRGQGFHF. CDR3 nucleotide sequence: TGTGCCACCAGCAATCGCCGGGGACAGGGCTTCCACTTT. The full variable domain, with the rest looked up from reference TRBV15 and TRBJ1-6, is DAMVIQNPRYQVTQFGKPVTLSCSQTLNHNVMYWYQQKSSQAPKLLFHYYDKDFNNEADTPDNFQSRRPNTSFCFLDIRSPGLGDTAMYLCATSNRRGQGFHFGNGTRLTVT.

This clonotype came up many times. The rearrangement joins TRBV10-3 to TRBJ2-3; 11 bases agree with TRBD2. The CDR3 loop spans 14 amino acids. The junction had 2 bases not matched to a gene; V was cut back by 5 bases and J by 4 bases. Germline CDR1 ENHRY, CDR2 SYGVKD. CDR3 sequence (DNA): TGTGCCATCAGTCTAGCGGGAGGCCCAGATACGCAGTATTTT. Amino acids: CAISLAGGPDTQYF.

For this clonotype: A much larger clone sits a single nucleotide away, making a read error possible. The V call is TRBV28, the J call TRBJ2-3, with D possibly TRBD1 on 5 matching bases. Between the trimmed V and J ends, which lost 6 bases and 6 bases, there was a span of 13 bases. The CDR3 has 13 residues. The germline V gene has CDR1 MDHEN and CDR2 SYDVKM. The CDR3 DNA follows: TGTGCCAGCAGCAATACAGGTGGGGATACGCAGTATTTT. Protein product: CASSNTGGDTQYF.

This clonotype was observed a handful of times. This sequence joins TRBV11-2 and TRBJ2-2, with 9 bases fitting TRBD1. Germline CDR1 is SGHAT and CDR2 is FQNNGV. Losses at the gene ends were 5 bases for V and 4 bases for J; bases not matched to a gene: 5. This CDR3 is built from 15 residues. Here the CDR3 reads CASSPLGQGTGELFF. CDR3 DNA sequence: TGTGCCAGCAGCCCATTGGGACAGGGCACCGGGGAGCTGTTTTTT.

This clonotype occurred many times. This chain uses TRBV29-1 with TRBJ2-1; 9 bases agree with TRBD1. The germline gives CDR1 SQVTM, CDR2 ANQGSEA. This CDR3 comprises 13 residues. V trimming: 6 bases; J trimming: 5 bases; junction bases outside the gene matches: 5. CDR3 protein: CSVSRDRDNEQFF. CDR3 sequence (DNA): TGCAGCGTCTCTAGGGACAGGGACAATGAGCAGTTCTTC.

In this sample, this clonotype turned up many times. The rearrangement uses TRBV9 and TRBJ2-7; tentatively, D is TRBD1 (6 bases). V was shortened by 0 bases and J by 0 bases, with 10 bases between the two germline ends. The CDR3 consists of 15 residues. CDR1 is SGDLS, CDR2 YYNGEE, per germline. The CDR3 reads CASSVGQELSYEQYF. The CDR3 DNA is TGTGCCAGCAGCGTAGGACAGGAGCTCTCCTACGAGCAGTACTTC.

This clonotype was observed at least ten times. This sequence joins TRBV12-3 or TRBV12-4 and TRBJ1-1; weak D call: TRBD1 (5 bases). V dropped 6 bases and J dropped 0 bases, with 11 bases sitting between them. This CDR3 comprises 14 residues. Here the CDR3 DNA reads TGTGCCAGCAGCGAACAGGTGCTGAACACTGAAGCTTTCTTT. It codes for CASSEQVLNTEAFF.

This clonotype has a handful of counts. This chain joins TRBV29-1 and TRBJ2-7; D remains unclear. The CDR3 spans 14 residues. The V and J ends lost 5 bases and 5 bases respectively, with 19 bases between them. Germline values: CDR1 SQVTM, CDR2 ANQGSEA. The DNA for the CDR3 is TGCAGCGTTACCCTTGGGCAATTGGGGAACGAGCAGTACTTC. Translation gives CSVTLGQLGNEQYF.

This rearrangement joins TRBV19 to TRBJ2-1, with 8 bases lining up with TRBD2. The germline gives CDR1 LNHDA, CDR2 SQIVND (reference sequence). The CDR3 sequence is 15 residues long. The V gene end was trimmed by 4 bases and the J gene end by 8 bases; junction bases not matched to a gene: 10. The CDR3 DNA sequence: TGTGCCAGTAGTAGTATACGGGAGGGGGTCGATGAGCAGTTCTTC. Translation: CASSSIREGVDEQFF.

In this sample, this clonotype turned up many times. The chain recombines TRBV19 with TRBJ2-4, with TRBD1 identical over 7 bases. The CDR3 covers 17 residues. The J segment lost 5 bases and the V segment lost 2 bases, leaving 12 bases of the junction unmatched. Germline assignment: CDR1 LNHDA and CDR2 SQIVND (reference sequence). DNA for the CDR3: TGTGCCAGTAGTATAACAGGGGACCCAGGGGAACAAAACATTCAGTACTTC. It encodes CASSITGDPGEQNIQYF.

Ten or more counts support this clonotype. This sequence joins TRBV28 and TRBJ1-2; TRBD1 aligns across 9 bases. J was trimmed by 0 bases and V by 4 bases; bases with no gene match: 9. Germline-derived CDR1 and CDR2 are MDHEN and SYDVKM. This CDR3 has 17 residues. CDR3 bases: TGTGCCAGCAGTTCCACGGGGACAGGGAGACCTAACTATGGCTACACCTTC. Protein product: CASSSTGTGRPNYGYTF.

This clonotype was counted at least ten times. Germline is not matched at one junction end, which may reflect a read error. The chain is built from TRBV30 and TRBJ2-1; 11 bases fit TRBD2. Germline V gives CDR1 GTSNPN, CDR2 SVGIG (reference sequence). This CDR3 comprises 15 residues. In nucleotides, the CDR3 is TGTGCCGGGAGACCCTTAGCGGGAGGGGGGAATGAGCAGTTCTTC. The encoded protein is CAGRPLAGGGNEQFF.

Ten or more counts support this clonotype. The chain has TRBV28 and TRBJ2-7; possible D gene TRBD1, 7 bases. V lost 6 bases and J lost 1, with 16 bases in between. Germline V CDR1 and CDR2: MDHEN, SYDVKM. This CDR3 is 15 amino acids long. This CDR3 is CASSRDAGGSYEQYF. As DNA, the CDR3 is TGTGCCAGCAGCCGTGACGCAGGGGGGTCCTACGAGCAGTACTTC.

This clonotype was recorded at least ten times. The gene calls are TRBV29-1 and TRBJ2-5; TRBD1 is a possible D gene (5 bases). In germline, CDR1 is SQVTM, CDR2 ANQGSEA. The CDR3 totals 12 residues. The V and J ends lost 7 bases and 9 bases respectively, with 18 bases between them. The CDR3 sequence: CSAPRGWGAQYF. CDR3 in DNA: TGCAGCGCCCCAAGGGGTTGGGGTGCCCAGTACTTC.

This clonotype was counted many times. This chain uses TRBV28 with TRBJ2-2; D not certain. V was cut by 1 base and J by 6 bases, with 9 bases left in between. This CDR3 is built from 14 residues. Germline V gene sequence: CDR1 MDHEN, CDR2 SYDVKM. The CDR3 reads CASSLSAYAGELFF. The CDR3 DNA is TGTGCCAGCAGTTTATCGGCGTACGCCGGGGAGCTGTTTTTT. Combining the CDR3 with reference TRBV28 and TRBJ2-2 gives the whole variable domain DVKVTQSSRYLVKRTGEKVFLECVQDMDHENMFWYRQDPGLGLRLIYFSYDVKMKEKGDIPEGYSVSREKKERFSLILESASTNQTSMYLCASSLSAYAGELFFGEGSRLTVL.

This clonotype was observed at least ten times. The chain recombines TRBV12-3 or TRBV12-4 with TRBJ2-1, with a tentative D call TRBD1 (5 bases). The CDR3 loop spans 15 amino acids. Trimming took off 7 bases at V and 1 base at J, with 14 bases between the two ends. In nucleotides, the CDR3 is TGTGCCAGCAACCACCGCAGGACATCCTACAATGAGCAGTTCTTC. The encoded protein is CASNHRRTSYNEQFF.

This clonotype was recorded at least ten times. This chain links TRBV30 with TRBJ2-5; D perhaps matches TRBD2 (5 bases). V was cut by 3 bases and J by 3 bases, with 5 bases left in between. Germline V gene lookup returns CDR1 GTSNPN and CDR2 SVGIG (reference sequence). This CDR3 has 11 residues. The CDR3 is CAWSGKETQYF. The CDR3 DNA reads TGTGCCTGGAGCGGGAAAGAGACCCAGTACTTC.

The chain links TRBV7-2 to TRBJ2-3; 8 bases match TRBD2. Looked up from germline, CDR1 is SGHTA and CDR2 is FQGNSA. V was pared by 0 bases and J by 1 base, with 6 bases of the junction left unmatched. This CDR3 has 17 amino acids. CDR3 nucleotide sequence: TGTGCCAGCAGCTTAGCTGCTAGCGGGTTTCGCACAGATACGCAGTATTTT. It translates to CASSLAASGFRTDTQYF.

This clonotype has ten or more counts. The chain joins TRBV18 to TRBJ2-3; 7 nucleotides line up with TRBD1. Per the germline V gene, CDR1 is KGHSH and CDR2 is LQKENI. The CDR3 sequence is 14 residues long. With 5 bases clipped from V and 0 bases from J, the junction kept 2 bases outside the gene matches. The CDR3 reads CASSSQGSTDTQYF. CDR3 DNA: TGTGCCAGCTCATCACAGGGGAGCACAGATACGCAGTATTTT.

The gene calls are TRBV18 and TRBJ1-1; D remains unclear. V was clipped by 2 bases and J by 0 bases, with 13 bases between them. Looked up from germline, CDR1 is KGHSH and CDR2 is LQKENI. The CDR3 totals 16 residues. CDR3 coding DNA: TGTGCCAGCTCACCAGATACAGCGGTCATGAACACTGAAGCTTTCTTT. As protein: CASSPDTAVMNTEAFF.

In this sample, this clonotype turned up many times. CDR3 amino acids: CSATQGEAYNEQFF. The CDR3 region has the DNA TGCAGTGCTACACAGGGGGAGGCTTACAATGAGCAGTTCTTC. The J gene is TRBJ2-1, the V gene TRBV20-1; 8 bases are a match to TRBD1. CDR3 size: 14 residues. Germline values: CDR1 DFQATT, CDR2 SNEGSKA (reference sequence). Trimming took 4 bases from V and 4 from J; bases not matched to a gene: 6.

This clonotype has a count of ten or more. The rearrangement links TRBV28 to TRBJ2-7; a weak D match, TRBD1 (6 bases). CDR3 length equals 12 residues. Germline CDR1 is MDHEN and CDR2 is SYDVKM. V was shortened by 8 bases and J by 9 bases, with 17 bases between the two germline ends. In nucleotides, the CDR3 is TGTGCCAGCGGGGAGTCCCTCAGGGGGCAGTACTTC. Protein product: CASGESLRGQYF.

The rearrangement links TRBV3-1 to TRBJ2-3; 7 nucleotides align to TRBD2. The J segment lost 3 bases and the V segment lost 1 base, leaving 7 bases of the junction unmatched. Germline loops: CDR1 LGHDT, CDR2 YNNKEL (reference sequence). The CDR3 totals 16 residues. CDR3 residues: CASSQVNGRSTDTQYF. The CDR3 DNA follows: TGTGCCAGCAGCCAAGTAAACGGGAGGAGTACAGATACGCAGTATTTT.